This TCR beta chain was retrieved from a study of persistence of HIV-infected CD4 T cells. Sequencing used immunoSEQ version 4 in survey mode. Clones were read by immunoSEQ multiplex PCR, and TCRdb kept only the in-frame ones, dropping some. Of roughly 20,000 clones in the sample, over 55% were seen once. The V gene's germline CDR1 is SGDLS and CDR2 YYNGEE. This CDR3 is built from 18 residues. V gave up 2 bases and J gave up 0 bases, with 15 bases separating them. The stimulus was an HIV-1 Gag 15-mer peptide pool, approximately 0.93 ug/peptide/mL. Sorting of responding CD4+ T cells relied on upregulated CD40 ligand together with CD69. PBMCs were depleted of CD8+ T cells before stimulation. Comment on this clone: What it recognizes is unknown.

The starting material was CD4+ T cells sorted from PBMCs after approximately 19-hour stimulation, obtained from a patient who received antiretroviral therapy. This TCR was recovered from an adult woman with HIV who was CMV-seropositive. The chain uses TRBV9 and TRBJ2-6, with D possibly matching TRBD1 (6 bases). CDR3 sequence reads: CASSVTGTPSSGANVLTF. CDR3 in DNA: TGTGCCAGCAGCGTCACCGGGACACCCAGCTCTGGGGCCAACGTCCTGACTTTC. Full variable domain (missing parts from reference TRBV9 and TRBJ2-6): DSGVTQTPKHLITATGQRVTLRCSPRSGDLSVYWYQQSLDQGLQFLIQYYNGEERAKGNILERFSAQQFPDLHSELNLSSLELGDSALYFCASSVTGTPSSGANVLTFGAGSRLTVL.